The present entry profiles one TCR beta chain with its context. This clonotype was recorded at least ten times. No antigen is known for it. No quality values exist for individual bases; no much larger clone is one base distant. Sequencer: Illumina MiSeq. TCRdb itself trimmed the public reads at Q25 with fastp, ran MiXCR and retained productive beta chains. Rows with one shared CDR3 protein collapse into an entry with the most common genes and DNA. The sample includes about 5,800 distinct CDR3 sequences, with just over 9.5% observed a single time. The biggest ten clones account for 4.5% to 5.5% of the sample. The data are from a study. The CDR3 holds 17 amino acids from the cysteine to the phenylalanine. Of all the DNA, just the CDR3 is kept, 51 bases in frame from base 1. Looking up the germline V gene yields CDR1 SGHAT and CDR2 FQNNGV. Cut back by 4 bases and 0 bases, the V and J ends lie 18 bases apart.

This receptor was obtained from a human donor with rheumatoid arthritis. The receptor chain draws on TRBV11-2 and TRBJ2-5; TRBD2 is perhaps the D gene, given 5 matching bases. Sequences were obtained from CD4+ T cells from synovial fluid. The CDR3 protein sequence reads: CASSSGSYTGYQETQYF. The nucleotide sequence reads TGTGCCAGCAGCTCGGGGTCCTACACTGGGTACCAAGAGACCCAGTACTTC.